This is a list of T cell receptor beta chains from one sample in a study of T cells expressing NK-cell markers. TCRdb re-analyzed the 5' RACE reads; it lists each CDR3 protein once, without DNA. The specimen's table records about 430,000 distinct CDR3 sequences. Material for sequencing was blood T cells: a sorted CD56 or NKG2C T cell subset, CD4+ or CD8+ T cells, or bulk PBMC T cells (not recorded which). The receptors here all came from a woman between 50 and 59 years old in good health. The CDR3 runs from the conserved cysteine through the conserved F or W. Each record gives: J gene, V gene, CDR3 protein.

TRBJ2-2	TRBV12-3/TRBV12-4	CASRLAGLTGELFF
TRBJ2-5	TRBV11-3	CASSLSPVIQETQYF
TRBJ1-1	TRBV12-3/TRBV12-4	CASSLGMYTFF
TRBJ1-5	TRBV20-1	CSARDESRKASRNQPQHF
TRBJ1-4	TRBV2	CAATGGESNEKLFF
TRBJ2-5	TRBV4-1	CASSLRAGVVETQYF
TRBJ2-7	TRBV20-1	CSARDGRDPNYEQYF
TRBJ1-4	TRBV30	CAWSPPGREGEKLFF
TRBJ2-3	TRBV12-3/TRBV12-4	CASRLSGTSGRDTQYF
TRBJ2-7	TRBV3-1	CASSQSDGVQQYF
TRBJ1-6	TRBV5-1	CASSDLLDSPLHF
TRBJ2-1	TRBV6-5	CASSTGTARRGDEQFF
TRBJ1-1	TRBV10-2	CASRGQRNTEAFF
TRBJ1-1	TRBV12-3/TRBV12-4	CASRRTGQPNTEAFF
TRBJ2-5	TRBV5-1	CASSRGWSETQYF
TRBJ2-5	TRBV14	CASSQFVVETQYF
TRBJ2-1	TRBV20-1	CSAREGTSGSRSWSYNEQFF
TRBJ2-1	TRBV6-5	CASSYLASGLAGGEQFF
TRBJ2-3	TRBV10-1	CASSVKGRGTDTQYF
TRBJ1-4	TRBV5-1	CASSPGTGTNEKLFF
TRBJ2-7	TRBV7-9	CASSLESGTGLYF
TRBJ2-5	TRBV12-3/TRBV12-4	CASSLTSGRLGETLYF